Listed here are 5 T cell receptor beta chains from one sample, sequenced in a study of control samples from healthy donors and cancer patients. Some clones are missing from TCRdb's copy, which holds only in-frame ones; the method was immunoSEQ multiplex PCR. The listing contains fewer than 200,000 clones. Material: blood. Receptors were obtained from a woman aged 30 to 39 in good health.

The chain links TRBV6-5 to TRBJ1-2, with D perhaps TRBD1 (6 bases). From germline, CDR1 is MNHEY and CDR2 SVGAGI. V was pared by 5 bases and J by 3 bases, with 10 bases between. The CDR3 consists of 13 residues. The CDR3 DNA is TGTGCCAGCAGTAACACAGGGTACTATGGCTACACCTTC. This gives the protein CASSNTGYYGYTF.

CDR3 DNA sequence: TGTGCCAGCAGCAAAGTTCCGCCGGGACAGGGGTCCTACGAGCAGTACTTC. Translating gives CASSKVPPGQGSYEQYF. The chain combines TRBV21-1 with TRBJ2-7; the DNA was not used to check the table's D call, TRBD1. TRBV21-1 is shown as a pseudogene. The CDR3 covers 17 residues.

The rearrangement joins TRBV27 to TRBJ1-6; 8 bases fit TRBD1. The germline gives CDR1 MNHEY, CDR2 SMNVEV (reference sequence). V dropped 6 bases and J dropped 6; count of bases not matched to a gene: 13. The CDR3 contains 17 residues. The chain's CDR3 is CASSTPGQGSSNSPLHF. In DNA, the CDR3 is TGTGCCAGCAGCACGCCCGGACAGGGAAGTAGTAATTCACCCCTCCACTTT.

The chain links TRBV12-3 or TRBV12-4 to TRBJ2-5; maybe TRBD1 (5 bases). CDR3 length: 12 residues. Trimming stripped 6 bases from V and 5 bases from J, with 10 bases between. The CDR3 sequence: CASSQGVETQYF. Here the CDR3 DNA reads TGTGCCAGCAGCCAAGGGGTGGAGACCCAGTACTTC.

The chain has TRBV29-1 and TRBJ1-2, with no clear D. The CDR3 spans 12 residues. Germline V lookup: CDR1 SQVTM, CDR2 ANQGSEA. Trimming removed 4 bases from V and 1 base from J, with 7 bases in between. The CDR3 DNA follows: TGCAGCGTTGGAACACATAACTATGGCTACACCTTC. Translated: CSVGTHNYGYTF.